These 19 T cell receptor beta chains were sequenced from one sample in a study of blood T cell repertoires in COVID-19. Clones were sequenced by immunoSEQ multiplex PCR, and TCRdb holds only the in-frame ones, with some missing. This sample has 400,000 to 450,000 clones, with around nine tenths found just once. The sequencing input was peripheral blood. The receptors were sampled from a man in his late teens or twenties with COVID-19, enrolled during active disease.

The chain uses TRBV5-4 and TRBJ2-1, with TRBD2 matching 8 bases. The germline CDR1 and CDR2 sequences are SGHNT and YYREEE (reference sequence). V lost 4 bases to trimming and J lost 5 bases; unmatched junction nucleotides: 11. This CDR3 is 16 amino acids long. CDR3 coding DNA: TGTGCCAGCAGCCCGGAATTGGCGGGAGGAGACAATGAGCAGTTCTTC. It encodes CASSPELAGGDNEQFF.

The chain is built from TRBV3-1 (or the pseudogene TRBV3-2) and TRBJ1-1; D possibly corresponds to TRBD1 (5 bases). The CDR3 consists of 13 residues. The V end was cut by 6 bases, the J end by 1 base, with 9 bases between. CDR1 is LGHDT and CDR2 is YNNKEL in the germline V gene (reference sequence). CDR3 region: CASRLTGNTEAFF. The DNA for the CDR3 is TGTGCCAGCAGACTAACAGGGAACACTGAAGCTTTCTTT.

The chain is built from TRBV6-5 and TRBJ2-5; 9 nucleotides line up with TRBD1. The CDR3 is 15 amino acids. Per germline, CDR1 MNHEY and CDR2 SVGAGI. J gave up 4 bases and V 0 bases, and 3 bases lay outside the gene matches. DNA for the CDR3: TGTGCCAGCAGTTACTCAGGGGACAGGGCAGAGACCCAGTACTTC. This gives the protein CASSYSGDRAETQYF.

This chain links TRBV5-1 with TRBJ1-1; tentative D call: TRBD1 (6 bases). The CDR3 length is 16 residues. Germline V gene lookup returns CDR1 SGHRS and CDR2 YFSETQ. V dropped 3 bases and J dropped 1 base, with 16 bases sitting between them. Here the CDR3 reads CASSSNPGAPNTEAFF. CDR3 nucleotide sequence: TGCGCCAGCAGCTCAAACCCAGGGGCCCCGAACACTGAAGCTTTCTTT.

The rearrangement links TRBV15 to TRBJ1-6; D unclear. Trimming removed 1 base at V and 6 bases at J, with 10 bases between. CDR3 length: 15 amino acids. Germline assignment: CDR1 LNHNV and CDR2 YYDKDF (reference sequence). CDR3 in amino acids: CATSRGRQFNSPLHF. For the CDR3, the DNA is TGTGCCACCAGCAGAGGGCGGCAGTTTAATTCACCCCTCCACTTT.

The V call is TRBV2, the J call TRBJ2-6; 8 bases align to TRBD1. This CDR3 has 17 residues. V shed 6 bases and J 0 bases; nucleotides not matched to a gene: 7. Germline assignment: CDR1 SNHLY and CDR2 FYNNEI. CDR3 sequence (DNA): TGTGCCAGCAGATCGACAGGGGCCTTCTCTGGGGCCAACGTCCTGACTTTC. It translates to CASRSTGAFSGANVLTF.

This rearrangement joins TRBV5-4 to TRBJ1-1; D perhaps matches TRBD1 (6 bases). Germline CDR1 reads SGHNT; CDR2 reads YYREEE (reference sequence). This CDR3 contains 14 residues. Trimming shortened V by 4 bases and J by 3 bases, and 13 bases separated the two germline ends. CDR3 sequence (DNA): TGTGCCAGCAGCCTACAGGGATTTTACACTGAAGCTTTCTTT. Translated: CASSLQGFYTEAFF.

The V call is TRBV12-3 or TRBV12-4, the J call TRBJ2-5; D perhaps matches TRBD1 (6 bases). The CDR3 length is 13 residues. The V end lost 5 bases, the J end lost 4 bases, and 11 bases lay between the germline ends. Written as DNA, the CDR3 is TGTGCCAGCAGTGAATCAGGGGCAGAGACCCAGTACTTC. Protein: CASSESGAETQYF.

The chain has TRBV7-2 and TRBJ1-3; D unclear. V lost 1 base to trimming and J lost 4 bases, with 8 bases between them. From germline, CDR1 is SGHTA and CDR2 FQGNSA. CDR3 length: 14 amino acids. CDR3 nucleotide sequence: TGTGCCAGCAGCTTAGTCAGGCCCGGAAACACCATATATTTT. It is translated as CASSLVRPGNTIYF.

This clone was recorded once. The chain employs TRBV3-1 (or the pseudogene TRBV3-2) and TRBJ2-1; 7 bases are a match to TRBD2. This CDR3 region has 17 residues. CDR1 is LGHDT, CDR2 YNNKEL, per germline (reference sequence). Unmatched junction bases numbered 16, after V lost 4 bases and J lost 7 bases. The CDR3 protein is CASSRPLSGSQMNEQFF. CDR3 nucleotide sequence: TGTGCCAGCAGCCGCCCACTTAGCGGGTCGCAGATGAATGAGCAGTTCTTC.

The chain employs TRBV6-5 and TRBJ2-3; D gene unclear. Germline V CDR1 and CDR2: MNHEY, SVGAGI. With 10 bases removed from V and 1 base from J, the gap between germline ends came to 9 bases. The CDR3 loop spans 12 amino acids. This chain's CDR3 is CATRGGTDTQYF. The CDR3 DNA reads TGTGCCACGAGAGGAGGCACAGATACGCAGTATTTT.

V usage is TRBV19 and J usage is TRBJ2-1; 14 bases agree with TRBD2. Germline V gene data show CDR1 as LNHDA and CDR2 as SQIVND (reference sequence). The V gene end was trimmed by 4 bases and the J gene end by 8 bases; junction bases not matched to a gene: 7. This CDR3 region has 16 residues. CDR3 residues: CASSSRLAGGRDEQFF. In DNA form, the CDR3 reads TGTGCCAGTAGTAGCCGACTAGCGGGAGGGAGGGATGAGCAGTTCTTC.

The chain employs TRBV25-1 and TRBJ2-3; D is possibly TRBD2 (6 bases). The CDR3 has 14 amino acids. V was pared by 11 bases and J by 4 bases, with 19 bases between. Germline V gene lookup returns CDR1 MGHDK and CDR2 SYGVNS. The CDR3 loop is CAASGGHTSDTQYF. CDR3 sequence (DNA): TGTGCCGCCTCCGGGGGTCATACCTCAGATACGCAGTATTTT.

The chain is built from TRBV6-2 or TRBV6-3 and TRBJ1-3; D not certain. Trimming left V 2 bases short and J 0 bases short, with 11 bases between. The CDR3 is 16 residues long. CDR1 and CDR2 from the germline V gene are MNHEY and SVGEGT. Here the CDR3 DNA reads TGTGCCAGCAGTTACCTAGGTTCTACCTCTGGAAACACCATATATTTT. It translates to CASSYLGSTSGNTIYF.

V gene TRBV3-1 (or the pseudogene TRBV3-2) combines with J gene TRBJ2-1; unclear D gene. Germline values: CDR1 LGHDT, CDR2 YNNKEL (reference sequence). CDR3 length: 15 amino acids. V lost 0 bases, J lost 6 bases, and 12 bases lay in between. The CDR3 DNA follows: TGTGCCAGCAGCCAAGACTCAGATTTTTTCAATGAGCAGTTCTTC. It yields the protein CASSQDSDFFNEQFF.

The chain has TRBV19 and TRBJ2-1; 10 nucleotides line up with TRBD2. This CDR3 region has 15 residues. Looked up from germline, CDR1 is LNHDA and CDR2 is SQIVND (reference sequence). V lost 5 bases to trimming and J lost 4 bases; unmatched junction nucleotides: 5. CDR3 residues: CASSAGTSAYNEQFF. In DNA form, the CDR3 reads TGTGCCAGTAGTGCCGGGACTAGCGCATACAATGAGCAGTTCTTC.

The chain is built from TRBV30 and TRBJ1-2; D not resolved. Trimming shortened V by 4 bases and J by 8 bases, and 20 bases separated the two germline ends. This CDR3 has 14 amino acids. CDR1 and CDR2 (germline): GTSNPN, SVGIG (reference sequence). The CDR3 here is CAWIPRAPERGYTF. CDR3 bases: TGTGCCTGGATCCCGAGGGCACCAGAGCGAGGCTACACCTTC.

The J gene is TRBJ1-2, the V gene TRBV27, with 9 bases identical to TRBD1. CDR1 and CDR2 from the germline V gene are MNHEY and SMNVEV (reference sequence). This CDR3 is built from 14 residues. J lost 8 bases, V lost 5 bases, and 9 bases had no gene match. The CDR3 DNA is TGTGCCAGCAGTCCCCGGACAGGGGTATACGGCTACACCTTC. Translation: CASSPRTGVYGYTF.

The genes are TRBV6-4 and TRBJ2-3; 7 positions match TRBD2. CDR3 length equals 14 residues. The trim removed 4 bases at V and 2 bases at J, leaving 3 bases unmatched. In germline, CDR1 is MRHNA, CDR2 SNTAGT. CDR3 nucleotides: TGTGCCAGCAGTGCAGCGGGGCCCACAGATACGCAGTATTTT. This codes for CASSAAGPTDTQYF.